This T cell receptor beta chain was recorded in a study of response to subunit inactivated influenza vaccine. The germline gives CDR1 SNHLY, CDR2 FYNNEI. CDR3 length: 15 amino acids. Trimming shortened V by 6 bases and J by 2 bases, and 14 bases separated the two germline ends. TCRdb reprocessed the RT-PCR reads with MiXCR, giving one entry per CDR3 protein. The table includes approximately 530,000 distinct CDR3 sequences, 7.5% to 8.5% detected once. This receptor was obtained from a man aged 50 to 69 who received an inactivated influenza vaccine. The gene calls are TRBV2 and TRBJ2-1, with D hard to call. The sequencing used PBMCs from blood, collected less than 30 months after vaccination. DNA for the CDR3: TGTGCCAGCAGGACTGGCCCCAATCCCTACAATGAGCAGTTCTTC. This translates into CASRTGPNPYNEQFF.